The 20 T cell receptor beta chains below all came from one sample that was sequenced in a study of blood T cell repertoires in COVID-19 (dated by TCRdb to 2019 to 2021). Library preparation was by the immunoSEQ multiplex PCR assay. TCRdb obtained this table from immuneACCESS and retained in-frame rearrangements with V and J assigned. These tables miss some clones; where compared with another copy, unresolved V genes account for less than half of the shortfall, and the remainder is unexplained. Recorded for this sample are 150,000 or so clones; 75% to 85% of them occurred a single time. About 7.2% of the sample rests with the top ten. The sample was peripheral blood. The receptors originated from a woman between 45 and 65 years old in a cohort sampled during active or convalescent COVID-19.

The chain joins TRBV6-1 to TRBJ1-3; D is ambiguous. This CDR3 comprises 11 residues. Germline CDR1 reads MNHNS; CDR2 reads SASEGT. The V end was cut by 2 bases, the J end by 16 bases, with 12 bases between. The CDR3 loop reads CASSEPGTLYF. The CDR3 bases are TGTGCCAGCAGTGAACCGGGTACTCTGTATTTT.

This chain joins TRBV5-4 and TRBJ2-1; 8 bases are shared with TRBD2. The CDR3 totals 14 residues. V was clipped by 4 bases and J by 8 bases; unmatched bases: 8. The germline gives CDR1 SGHNT, CDR2 YYREEE (reference sequence). The CDR3 nucleotides read TGTGCCAGCAGCGACCCGGGGGGGCCCTATGAGCAGTTCTTC. It encodes CASSDPGGPYEQFF.

J is TRBJ1-2 and V is TRBV6-5, with D uncertain. Between the trimmed V and J ends, which lost 0 bases and 3 bases, there was a span of 5 bases. CDR1 and CDR2 (germline): MNHEY, SVGAGI. The CDR3 runs 13 residues. The DNA of the CDR3 is TGTGCCAGCAGTTACTCTGCAGACTATGGCTACACCTTC. It codes for CASSYSADYGYTF.

The chain links TRBV25-1 to TRBJ1-6, with 8 bases identical to TRBD1. The trim removed 6 bases at V and 7 bases at J, leaving 8 bases unmatched. Looked up from germline, CDR1 is MGHDK and CDR2 is SYGVNS. CDR3 length: 15 amino acids. CDR3 nucleotides: TGTGCCAGCAGCCCCGGGACAGGAGGGAATTCACCCCTCCACTTT. Translating gives CASSPGTGGNSPLHF.

This chain joins TRBV5-1 and TRBJ2-1; 12 nucleotides agree with TRBD1. The CDR3 length is 15 residues. The V segment lost 5 bases and the J segment 6 bases; nucleotides outside the gene matches: 6. The germline V gene has CDR1 SGHRS and CDR2 YFSETQ. The CDR3 bases are TGCGCCAGCAGAACGGGACAGGGGGCGTCCAATGAGCAGTTCTTC. Protein: CASRTGQGASNEQFF.

The chain uses TRBV20-1 and TRBJ2-3, with D possibly being TRBD1 (5 bases). CDR1 DFQATT and CDR2 SNEGSKA come from the germline V gene (reference sequence). The CDR3 has 12 residues. V was cut by 3 bases and J by 4 bases, with 8 bases left in between. The CDR3 sequence is CSASLGPDTQYF. The CDR3 DNA sequence: TGCAGTGCTAGTTTGGGGCCAGATACGCAGTATTTT.

V and J are TRBV11-2 and TRBJ1-1; TRBD1 agrees at 7 bases. CDR1 SGHAT and CDR2 FQNNGV come from the germline V gene. The CDR3 contains 14 residues. Trimming cost V 5 bases and J 0 bases; bases outside gene matches: 3. The CDR3 DNA follows: TGTGCCAGCAGCCGGGGACAGATGAACACTGAAGCTTTCTTT. Its protein product is CASSRGQMNTEAFF.

The gene calls are TRBV2 and TRBJ1-6, with 9 bases fitting TRBD1. J lost 3 bases, V lost 7 bases, and 1 base had no gene match. Germline CDR1 reads SNHLY; CDR2 reads FYNNEI. The CDR3 sequence is 14 residues long. The CDR3: CASTTGGYNSPLHF. The CDR3 bases are TGTGCCAGCACGACAGGGGGCTATAATTCACCCCTCCACTTT.

The rearrangement joins TRBV11-3 to TRBJ1-3, with a tentative D call TRBD1 (6 bases). The CDR3 sequence is 17 residues long. V lost 5 bases and J lost 3, with 20 bases in between. Germline V gene sequence: CDR1 SGHNT, CDR2 YENEEA. In nucleotides, the CDR3 is TGTGCCAGCAGCAAAGGGGGGGACGCGAGGAGTGGAAACACCATATATTTT. Translating it yields CASSKGGDARSGNTIYF. Full variable domain (rest looked up from reference TRBV11-3 and TRBJ1-3): EAGVVQSPRYKIIEKKQPVAFWCNPISGHNTLYWYLQNLGQGPELLIRYENEEAVDDSQLPKDRFSAERLKGVDSTLKIQPAELGDSAVYLCASSKGGDARSGNTIYFGEGSWLTVV.

This chain connects TRBV13 to TRBJ2-7; 8 bases are a match to TRBD2. The CDR3 is 16 amino acids. Trimming removed 5 bases from V and 2 bases from J; junction bases left unmatched: 11. Germline CDR1 reads PRHDT; CDR2 reads FYEKMQ (reference sequence). The CDR3 sequence: CASSPRGVSRPYEQYF. CDR3 nucleotide sequence: TGTGCCAGCAGCCCGCGGGGGGTGTCGCGACCCTACGAGCAGTACTTC.

The chain carries TRBV21-1 and TRBJ2-2; the table's TRBD1 call for D was not verified on the DNA. TRBV21-1 is recorded as a pseudogene. CDR3 size: 19 residues. The CDR3 region has the DNA TGTGCCAGCAGCAAAGCGTGCCAGGGAAATTGCTCGAACACCGGGGAGCTGTTTTTT. Its translation: CASSKACQGNCSNTGELFF.

The chain is built from TRBV9 and TRBJ1-1; D is perhaps TRBD1 (5 bases). Germline V gene lookup returns CDR1 SGDLS and CDR2 YYNGEE. The germline V and J ends were trimmed by 3 bases and 4 bases, with 7 bases remaining between them. The CDR3 totals 12 residues. The chain's CDR3 is CASSAGGTEAFF. CDR3 sequence (DNA): TGTGCCAGCAGCGCGGGGGGCACTGAAGCTTTCTTT.

The CDR3 region is CASLLDSQGNSPLHF. CDR3 bases: TGTGCCAGCCTACTCGACAGCCAGGGTAATTCACCCCTCCACTTT. The rearrangement joins TRBV2 to TRBJ1-6, with D maybe TRBD1 (5 bases). Trimming took 8 bases from V and 6 from J, leaving 17 bases between them. Germline V gene sequence: CDR1 SNHLY, CDR2 FYNNEI. The CDR3 is 15 residues long.

This clone appeared once. The rearrangement uses TRBV27 and TRBJ1-5; TRBD1 matches 7 bases. The CDR3 runs 14 residues. V lost 6 bases to trimming and J lost 5 bases; unmatched junction nucleotides: 7. In germline, CDR1 is MNHEY, CDR2 SMNVEV (reference sequence). Here the CDR3 reads CASSKRQGYQPQHF. For the CDR3, the DNA is TGTGCCAGCAGCAAACGACAGGGTTATCAGCCCCAGCATTTT.

The genes are TRBV19 and TRBJ2-1; D is perhaps TRBD2 (5 bases). The V gene lost 3 bases and the J gene lost 0 bases, with 15 bases spanning the gap. This CDR3 contains 17 residues. Germline assignment: CDR1 LNHDA and CDR2 SQIVND (reference sequence). CDR3 residues: CASSIPPTSFSYNEQFF. The CDR3 nucleotides read TGTGCCAGTAGTATCCCCCCCACTAGTTTCTCCTACAATGAGCAGTTCTTC.

This chain links TRBV3-1 (or the pseudogene TRBV3-2) with TRBJ2-5, with 8 bases matching TRBD2. CDR1 is LGHDT and CDR2 is YNNKEL in the germline V gene (reference sequence). The CDR3 length is 15 residues. With V trimmed by 4 bases and J by 7 bases, 11 bases remained unmatched. The CDR3 coding sequence is TGTGCCAGCAGCCCTCAACTAGCGGCTAACCGGACCCAGTACTTC. The encoded protein is CASSPQLAANRTQYF.

The CDR3 protein is CASTNHVNGGASEQFF. The CDR3 DNA sequence: TGTGCCAGCACCAATCACGTGAACGGGGGGGCCTCGGAGCAGTTCTTC. The J gene is TRBJ2-1, the V gene TRBV13; TRBD2 agrees at 8 bases. This CDR3 region has 16 residues. CDR1 PRHDT and CDR2 FYEKMQ come from the germline V gene (reference sequence). With V trimmed by 7 bases and J by 10 bases, 18 bases remained unmatched.

J is TRBJ2-5 and V is TRBV4-1, with 7 bases fitting TRBD2. The CDR3 extends over 16 amino acids. Germline CDR1 is MGHRA and CDR2 is YSYEKL. V lost 3 bases to trimming and J lost 8 bases; unmatched junction nucleotides: 15. The CDR3 spells CASSHGGTGTTLTQYF. The CDR3 DNA follows: TGCGCCAGCAGCCATGGTGGAACCGGGACTACCCTCACCCAGTACTTC.

The chain carries TRBV2 and TRBJ1-4; 10 bases fit TRBD1. Germline V lookup: CDR1 SNHLY, CDR2 FYNNEI. V was clipped by 8 bases and J by 5 bases; unmatched bases: 5. The CDR3 totals 14 residues. Here the CDR3 reads CASQLDRGNEKLFF. Written as DNA, the CDR3 is TGTGCCAGCCAGTTGGACAGGGGGAATGAAAAACTGTTTTTT.

This chain links TRBV6-5 with TRBJ2-7, with 9 nucleotides matching TRBD1. The CDR3 length is 14 residues. Trimming removed 6 bases from V and 4 bases from J; junction bases left unmatched: 7. Germline loops: CDR1 MNHEY, CDR2 SVGAGI. This chain's CDR3 is CASSAGTGFYEQYF. The CDR3 DNA sequence: TGTGCCAGCAGCGCCGGGACAGGGTTTTACGAGCAGTACTTC.